The present T cell receptor beta chain was sequenced within a study of cytomegalovirus exposure and HLA in healthy donors. Study-wide results and caveats: Association of a missense DCLRE1C variant with TCR beta V- and J-gene trimming was reported in a later analysis. In vitro experiments confirmed that three CMV-associated chains were specific for CMV antigens.

Worth noting for this clone: Its antigen is as yet unknown.

The CDR3 is made up of 14 amino acids. The germline CDR1 and CDR2 sequences are LNHNV and YYDKDF (reference sequence). The germline V and J ends were trimmed by 0 bases and 6 bases, with 10 bases remaining between them. This PCR relied on a set of 60 Vbeta primers and 13 Jbeta primers. The protocol was immunoSEQ multiplex PCR, while the TCRdb copy is restricted to in-frame clones and leaves out a portion. The sample consists of around 130,000 clones, around 78% of them appearing once. Sequencing was performed on PBMCs. The origin of this receptor is a middle-aged woman in good health and CMV-seronegative. This rearrangement joins TRBV15 to TRBJ2-3, with D possibly TRBD2 on 6 matching bases. CDR3 sequence (DNA): TGTGCCACCAGCAGAGATATCCGGGGGGATACGCAGTATTTT. It codes for CATSRDIRGDTQYF.